Listed here are 17 T cell receptor beta chains from one sample, sequenced in a study of shared clonotypes between healthy human individuals. Method: immunoSEQ multiplex PCR; TCRdb's copy keeps in-frame clones and lacks some. Of roughly 480,000 clones detected, about 80% appear once; the ten largest clones hold 12%. Material: PBMCs. These receptor sequences come from a woman between 40 and 55 years old in good health. Some clones in this sample may be carry-over from other donors' samples.

The J gene is TRBJ2-7, the V gene TRBV6-1; possible D gene TRBD1, 6 bases. Trimming cost V 4 bases and J 0 bases, with 10 bases left between them. The CDR3 totals 14 residues. CDR1 and CDR2 from the germline V gene are MNHNS and SASEGT. CDR3 in amino acids: CASSVQGYSYEQYF. The CDR3 bases are TGTGCCAGCAGTGTCCAGGGGTACTCCTACGAGCAGTACTTC.

The chain joins TRBV7-9 to TRBJ1-3; a possible D gene is TRBD1 (6 bases). Trimming removed 6 bases at V and 4 bases at J, with 13 bases between. This CDR3 region has 14 residues. Per the germline V gene, CDR1 is SEHNR and CDR2 is FQNEAQ (reference sequence). In DNA form, the CDR3 reads TGTGCCAGCAGTAGGGACATATCCGGAAACACCATATATTTT. Translation: CASSRDISGNTIYF.

On this clone itself: This clone may be a read error of a much larger clone one base away. This specimen includes other DNA sequences encoding the same CDR3. The J gene is TRBJ2-3, the V gene TRBV27; tentatively, D is TRBD2 (5 bases). Trimming shortened V by 6 bases and J by 0 bases, and 13 bases separated the two germline ends. Germline V gives CDR1 MNHEY, CDR2 SMNVEV (reference sequence). This CDR3 region has 15 residues. The CDR3 loop reads CASSLGGPSTDTQYF. CDR3 DNA: TGTGCCAGCAGCTTAGGAGGACCAAGCACAGATACGCAGTATTTT.

V and J are TRBV19 and TRBJ2-5; 9 nucleotides agree with TRBD1. There are 14 residues in the CDR3. The V gene's germline CDR1 is LNHDA and CDR2 SQIVND (reference sequence). With V trimmed by 4 bases and J by 5 bases, 5 bases remained unmatched. CDR3 coding DNA: TGTGCCAGTAGTAACCGACAGGGGGTGGAGACCCAGTACTTC. It translates to CASSNRQGVETQYF.

The chain links TRBV7-3 to TRBJ1-5; D unresolved. The germline gives CDR1 SGHTA, CDR2 FQGTGA. The CDR3 is made up of 14 amino acids. Deletions cut 6 bases from V and 5 bases from J, with 14 bases between. In DNA, the CDR3 is TGTGCCAGCAGGGAGGGAAACCAGGATCAGCCCCAGCATTTT. It translates to CASREGNQDQPQHF.

The chain uses TRBV7-8 and TRBJ2-7; D not resolved. The CDR3 runs 12 residues. The V end was cut by 1 base, the J end by 5 bases, with 6 bases between. The germline CDR1 and CDR2 sequences are SGHVS and FQNEAQ. CDR3 residues: CASSLVGDEQYF. In DNA form, the CDR3 reads TGTGCCAGCAGCTTAGTTGGGGACGAGCAGTACTTC.

The chain recombines TRBV6-6 with TRBJ1-5; TRBD1 might be the D (6 bases). V lost 5 bases to trimming and J lost 2 bases, with 13 bases between them. CDR1 and CDR2 from the germline V gene are MNHNY and SVGAGI (reference sequence). The CDR3 is 15 amino acids. The CDR3 DNA sequence: TGTGCCAGCAGTCCACAGGGTCGAGGCAATCAGCCCCAGCATTTT. Translation: CASSPQGRGNQPQHF.

In its sample, this clone was seen once. In the same sample, other DNA sequences code for this CDR3. J is TRBJ1-2 and V is TRBV11-2; D may be TRBD1 (6 bases). V was shortened by 1 base and J by 5 bases, with 8 bases between the two germline ends. The germline CDR1 and CDR2 sequences are SGHAT and FQNNGV. This CDR3 is 13 amino acids long. The CDR3 nucleotides read TGTGCCAGCAGCTTAGGCCAGGGGTATGGCTACACCTTC. It specifies CASSLGQGYGYTF.

The chain combines TRBV4-1 with TRBJ2-5; possibly TRBD2 for D (5 bases). The CDR3 covers 13 residues. V was pared by 0 bases and J by 5 bases, with 7 bases between. Germline V gene lookup returns CDR1 MGHRA and CDR2 YSYEKL. CDR3 nucleotide sequence: TGCGCCAGCAGCCAAGATGAGGGCGAGACCCAGTACTTC. This sequence encodes CASSQDEGETQYF.

This CDR3 reads CASNLGREYNEQFF. The CDR3 coding sequence is TGTGCCAGCAATCTCGGTAGGGAATACAATGAGCAGTTCTTC. The chain uses TRBV28 and TRBJ2-1; no definite D call. The germline V and J ends were trimmed by 7 bases and 4 bases, with 14 bases remaining between them. Germline V gene sequence: CDR1 MDHEN, CDR2 SYDVKM. The CDR3 covers 14 residues. The entire variable domain, with the rest obtained from reference TRBV28 and TRBJ2-1, is as follows: DVKVTQSSRYLVKRTGEKVFLECVQDMDHENMFWYRQDPGLGLRLIYFSYDVKMKEKGDIPEGYSVSREKKERFSLILESASTNQTSMYLCASNLGREYNEQFFGPGTRLTVL.

This chain uses TRBV28 with TRBJ1-1; D unclear. V lost 4 bases to trimming and J lost 2 bases, with 14 bases between them. Germline CDR1 and CDR2: MDHEN and SYDVKM. This CDR3 is 15 amino acids long. As DNA, the CDR3 is TGTGCCAGCAGTTCCCCCCGACACTCTAACACTGAAGCTTTCTTT. It translates to CASSSPRHSNTEAFF.

The chain joins TRBV7-9 to TRBJ1-4, with a tentative D call TRBD1 (6 bases). The CDR3 has 17 residues. V was pared by 1 base and J by 6 bases, with 18 bases between. Germline values: CDR1 SEHNR, CDR2 FQNEAQ (reference sequence). CDR3 residues: CASSLGRDTGTYEKLFF. The CDR3 DNA is TGTGCCAGCAGCTTAGGTAGGGATACAGGGACTTATGAAAAACTGTTTTTT.

This clone was recorded only once. V is TRBV4-3 and J is TRBJ2-2, with D possibly TRBD1 on 5 matching bases. CDR1 LGHNA and CDR2 YSLEER come from the germline V gene. The CDR3 consists of 18 residues. V dropped 0 bases and J dropped 0 bases, with 14 bases sitting between them. Here the CDR3 reads CASSQELTGPPNTGELFF. For the CDR3, the DNA is TGCGCCAGCAGCCAAGAATTAACAGGCCCTCCGAACACCGGGGAGCTGTTTTTT.

This rearrangement joins TRBV29-1 to TRBJ1-3; D ambiguous. Trimming shortened V by 4 bases and J by 1 base, and 5 bases separated the two germline ends. Germline V CDR1 and CDR2: SQVTM, ANQGSEA. CDR3 size: 12 residues. CDR3 in DNA: TGCAGCGTTGGTCAGTCTGGAAACACCATATATTTT. As protein: CSVGQSGNTIYF.

This chain links TRBV6-5 with TRBJ2-5, with no clear D. Trimming shortened V by 0 bases and J by 5 bases, and 10 bases separated the two germline ends. The CDR3 has 14 amino acids. CDR1 and CDR2 (germline): MNHEY, SVGAGI. The CDR3 bases are TGTGCCAGCAGTTACTCGAGACGAAGGGAGACCCAGTACTTC. It is translated as CASSYSRRRETQYF.

The V gene is TRBV7-6, the J gene TRBJ2-1, with D uncertain. Trimming removed 3 bases from V and 7 bases from J, with 10 bases in between. This CDR3 is built from 13 residues. Looked up from germline, CDR1 is SGHVS and CDR2 is FNYEAQ. The CDR3 DNA sequence: TGTGCCAGCAGCTTGAGTACAGTGAATGAGCAGTTCTTC. Residues: CASSLSTVNEQFF.

The chain employs TRBV27 and TRBJ1-2; D may be TRBD1 (6 bases). The CDR3 loop spans 15 amino acids. Trimming cost V 7 bases and J 6 bases, with 21 bases left between them. Germline loops: CDR1 MNHEY, CDR2 SMNVEV (reference sequence). In nucleotides, the CDR3 is TGTGCCAGCAAAAAGGGGGACACCGAGGGAAATGGCTACACCTTC. It codes for CASKKGDTEGNGYTF.